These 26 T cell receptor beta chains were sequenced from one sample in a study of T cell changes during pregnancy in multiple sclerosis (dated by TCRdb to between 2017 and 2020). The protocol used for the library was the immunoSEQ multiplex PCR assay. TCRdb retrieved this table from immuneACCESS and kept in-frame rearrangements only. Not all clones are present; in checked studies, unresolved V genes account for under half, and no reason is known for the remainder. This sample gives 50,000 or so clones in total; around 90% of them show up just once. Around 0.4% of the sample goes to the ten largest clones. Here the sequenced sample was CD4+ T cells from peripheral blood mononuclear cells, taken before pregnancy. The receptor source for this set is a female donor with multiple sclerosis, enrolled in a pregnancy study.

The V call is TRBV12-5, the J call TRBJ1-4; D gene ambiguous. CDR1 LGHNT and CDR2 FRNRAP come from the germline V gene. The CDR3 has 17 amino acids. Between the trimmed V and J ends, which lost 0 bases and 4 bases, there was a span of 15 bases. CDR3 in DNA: TGTGCTAGTGGTTTGGTACCGAGGCCGGCCTTTAATGAAAAACTGTTTTTT. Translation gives CASGLVPRPAFNEKLFF.

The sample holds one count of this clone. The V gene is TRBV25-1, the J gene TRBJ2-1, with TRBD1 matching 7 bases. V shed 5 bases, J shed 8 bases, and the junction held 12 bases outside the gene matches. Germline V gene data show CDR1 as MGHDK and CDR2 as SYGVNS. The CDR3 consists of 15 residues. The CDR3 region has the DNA TGTGCCAGCAGTCTGGGGGCAGGGGGTATCGATGAGCAGTTCTTC. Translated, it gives CASSLGAGGIDEQFF.

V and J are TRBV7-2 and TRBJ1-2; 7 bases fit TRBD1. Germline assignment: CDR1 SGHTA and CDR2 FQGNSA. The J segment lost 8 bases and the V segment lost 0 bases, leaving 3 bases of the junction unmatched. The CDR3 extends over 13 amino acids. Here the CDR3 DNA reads TGTGCCAGCAGCTTAGCAGGGGGCGGAGGCTACACCTTC. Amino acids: CASSLAGGGGYTF.

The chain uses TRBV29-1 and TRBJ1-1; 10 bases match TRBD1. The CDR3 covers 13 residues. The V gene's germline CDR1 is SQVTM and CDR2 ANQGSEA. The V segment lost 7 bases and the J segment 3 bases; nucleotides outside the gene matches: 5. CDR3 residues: CSASGQGYTEAFF. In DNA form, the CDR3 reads TGCAGCGCCTCGGGACAGGGGTACACTGAAGCTTTCTTT. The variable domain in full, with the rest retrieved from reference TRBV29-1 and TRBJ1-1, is SAVISQKPSRDICQRGTSLTIQCQVDSQVTMMFWYRQQPGQSLTLIATANQGSEATYESGFVIDKFPISRPNLTFSTLTVSNMSPEDSSIYLCSASGQGYTEAFFGQGTRLTVV.

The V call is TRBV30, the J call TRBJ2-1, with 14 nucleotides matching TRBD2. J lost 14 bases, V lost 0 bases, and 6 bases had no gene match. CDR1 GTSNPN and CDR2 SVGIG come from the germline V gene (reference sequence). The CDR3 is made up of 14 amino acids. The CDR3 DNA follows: TGTGCCTGGAGTGTCGGACTAGCGGGAGGAAAGGAGTTCTTC. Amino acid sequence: CAWSVGLAGGKEFF.

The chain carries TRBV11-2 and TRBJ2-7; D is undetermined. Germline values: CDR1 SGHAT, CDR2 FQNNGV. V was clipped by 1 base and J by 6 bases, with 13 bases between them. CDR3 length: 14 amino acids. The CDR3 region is CASSLGSGPGEQYF. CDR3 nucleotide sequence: TGTGCCAGCAGCTTAGGCAGTGGGCCCGGCGAGCAGTACTTC.

In DNA, the CDR3 is TGCGCCAGCAGCTCAGGGACTCTCAATGAGCAGTTCTTC. This encodes CASSSGTLNEQFF. The chain couples TRBV4-1 to TRBJ2-1; a weak D match, TRBD2 (6 bases). Looked up from germline, CDR1 is MGHRA and CDR2 is YSYEKL. The CDR3 is 13 residues long. V lost 5 bases and J lost 6, with 11 bases in between.

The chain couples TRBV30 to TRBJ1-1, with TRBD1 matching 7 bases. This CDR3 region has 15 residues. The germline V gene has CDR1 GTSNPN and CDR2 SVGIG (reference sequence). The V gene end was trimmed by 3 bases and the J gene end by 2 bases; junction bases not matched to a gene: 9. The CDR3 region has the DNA TGTGCCTGGAGGAACCGGGACAGACTTAACACTGAAGCTTTCTTT. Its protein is CAWRNRDRLNTEAFF.

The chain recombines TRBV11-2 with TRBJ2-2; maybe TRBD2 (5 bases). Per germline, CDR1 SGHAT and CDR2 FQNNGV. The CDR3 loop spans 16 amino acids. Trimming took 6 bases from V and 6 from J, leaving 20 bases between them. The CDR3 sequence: CASSPLPGSFAGELFF. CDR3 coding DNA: TGTGCCAGCAGTCCCCTTCCGGGATCGTTTGCCGGGGAGCTGTTTTTT.

For the CDR3, the DNA is TGTGCCAGCACGCGGATAGCGGGGGGCACAGATACGCAGTATTTT. It is translated as CASTRIAGGTDTQYF. The chain combines TRBV6-1 with TRBJ2-3; TRBD2 matches at 9 bases. The CDR3 extends over 15 amino acids. The V gene end was trimmed by 7 bases and the J gene end by 1 base; junction bases not matched to a gene: 6. Per germline, CDR1 MNHNS and CDR2 SASEGT.

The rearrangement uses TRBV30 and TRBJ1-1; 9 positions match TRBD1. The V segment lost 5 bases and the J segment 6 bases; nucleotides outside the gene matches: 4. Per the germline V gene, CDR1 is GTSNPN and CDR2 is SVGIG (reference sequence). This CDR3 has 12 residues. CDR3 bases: TGTGCCTGGTCGGGACAGGGAGCTGAAGCTTTCTTT. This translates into CAWSGQGAEAFF.

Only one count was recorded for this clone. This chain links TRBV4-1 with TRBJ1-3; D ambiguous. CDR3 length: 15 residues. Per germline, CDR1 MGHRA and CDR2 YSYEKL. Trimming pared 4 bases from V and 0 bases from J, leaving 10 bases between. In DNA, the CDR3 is TGCGCCAGCAGCCTCAGGTTTAACTCTGGAAACACCATATATTTT. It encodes CASSLRFNSGNTIYF.

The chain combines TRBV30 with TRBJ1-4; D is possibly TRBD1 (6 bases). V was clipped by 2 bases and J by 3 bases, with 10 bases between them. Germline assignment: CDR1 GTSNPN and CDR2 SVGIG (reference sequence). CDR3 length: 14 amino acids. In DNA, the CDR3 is TGTGCCTGGAGTACAGGGTCTCCTAATGAAAAACTGTTTTTT. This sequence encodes CAWSTGSPNEKLFF.

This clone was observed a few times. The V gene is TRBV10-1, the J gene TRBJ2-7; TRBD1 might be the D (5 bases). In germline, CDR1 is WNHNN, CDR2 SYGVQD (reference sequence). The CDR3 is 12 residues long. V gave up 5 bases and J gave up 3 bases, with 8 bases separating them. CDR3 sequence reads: CASSLDNYEQYF. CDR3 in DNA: TGCGCCAGCAGTCTGGACAACTACGAGCAGTACTTC.

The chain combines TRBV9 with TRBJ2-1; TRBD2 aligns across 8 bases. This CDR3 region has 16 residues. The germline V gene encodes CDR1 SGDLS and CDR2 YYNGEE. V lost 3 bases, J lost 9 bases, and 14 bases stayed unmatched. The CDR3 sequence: CASSGGPGTRESEQFF. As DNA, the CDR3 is TGTGCCAGCAGCGGAGGACCCGGGACTAGAGAGTCTGAGCAGTTCTTC.

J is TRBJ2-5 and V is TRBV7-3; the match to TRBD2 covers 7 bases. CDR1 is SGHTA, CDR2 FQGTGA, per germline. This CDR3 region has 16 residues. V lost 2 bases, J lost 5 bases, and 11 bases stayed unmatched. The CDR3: CASSLGGGRGRETQYF. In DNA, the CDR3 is TGTGCCAGCAGCTTAGGCGGGGGAAGAGGGAGGGAGACCCAGTACTTC.

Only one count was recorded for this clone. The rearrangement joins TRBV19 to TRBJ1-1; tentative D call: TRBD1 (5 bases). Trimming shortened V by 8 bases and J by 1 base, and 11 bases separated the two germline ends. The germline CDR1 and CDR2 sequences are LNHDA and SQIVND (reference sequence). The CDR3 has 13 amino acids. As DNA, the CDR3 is TGTGCCAGTGCCTACAGGACGAACACTGAAGCTTTCTTT. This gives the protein CASAYRTNTEAFF.

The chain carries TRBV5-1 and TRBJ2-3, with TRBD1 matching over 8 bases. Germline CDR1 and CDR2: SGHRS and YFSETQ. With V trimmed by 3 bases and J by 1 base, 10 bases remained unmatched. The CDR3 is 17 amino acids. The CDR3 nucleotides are TGCGCCAGCAGCTGGCGTGGGGGACAGGTCCGCACAGATACGCAGTATTTT. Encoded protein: CASSWRGGQVRTDTQYF.

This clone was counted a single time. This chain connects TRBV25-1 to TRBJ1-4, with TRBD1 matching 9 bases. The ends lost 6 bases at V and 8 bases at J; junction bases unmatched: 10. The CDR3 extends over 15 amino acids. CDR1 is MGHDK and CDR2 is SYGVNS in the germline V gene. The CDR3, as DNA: TGTGCCAGCAGAGAGGCCGGGACAGGGCGAGAAAAACTGTTTTTT. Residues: CASREAGTGREKLFF.

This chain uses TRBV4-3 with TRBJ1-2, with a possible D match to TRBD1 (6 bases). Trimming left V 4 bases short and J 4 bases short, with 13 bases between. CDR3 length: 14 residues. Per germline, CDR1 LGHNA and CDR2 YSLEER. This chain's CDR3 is CASSPRQASYGYTF. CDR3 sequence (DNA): TGCGCCAGCAGCCCCCGACAGGCGTCCTATGGCTACACCTTC.

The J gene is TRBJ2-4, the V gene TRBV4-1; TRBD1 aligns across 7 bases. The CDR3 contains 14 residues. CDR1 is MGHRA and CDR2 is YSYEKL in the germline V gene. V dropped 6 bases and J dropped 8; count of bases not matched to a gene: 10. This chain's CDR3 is CASRRQGVNDIQYF. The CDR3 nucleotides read TGCGCCAGCAGGAGACAGGGTGTAAATGACATTCAGTACTTC.

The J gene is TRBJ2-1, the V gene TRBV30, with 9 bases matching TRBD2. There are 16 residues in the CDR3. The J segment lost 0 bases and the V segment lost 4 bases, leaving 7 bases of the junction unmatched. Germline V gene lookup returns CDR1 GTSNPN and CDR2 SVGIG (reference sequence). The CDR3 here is CAWKRGLASSYNEQFF. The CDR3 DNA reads TGTGCCTGGAAACGGGGACTAGCTTCCTCCTACAATGAGCAGTTCTTC.

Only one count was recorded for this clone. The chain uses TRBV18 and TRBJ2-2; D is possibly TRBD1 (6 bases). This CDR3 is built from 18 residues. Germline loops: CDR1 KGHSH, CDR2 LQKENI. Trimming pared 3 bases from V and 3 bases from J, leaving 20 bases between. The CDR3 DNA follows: TGTGCCAGCTCACCGAGACTTATTGGGGGCCAGGACACCGGGGAGCTGTTTTTT. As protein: CASSPRLIGGQDTGELFF.

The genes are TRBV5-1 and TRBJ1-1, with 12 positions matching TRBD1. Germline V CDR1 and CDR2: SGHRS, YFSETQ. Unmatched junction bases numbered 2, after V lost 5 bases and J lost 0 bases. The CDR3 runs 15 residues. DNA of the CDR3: TGCGCCAGCAGTGGGACAGGGGGCATGAACACTGAAGCTTTCTTT. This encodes CASSGTGGMNTEAFF. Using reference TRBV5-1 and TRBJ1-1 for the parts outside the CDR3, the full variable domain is KAGVTQTPRYLIKTRGQQVTLSCSPISGHRSVSWYQQTPGQGLQFLFEYFSETQRNKGNFPGRFSGRQFSNSRSEMNVSTLELGDSALYLCASSGTGGMNTEAFFGQGTRLTVV.

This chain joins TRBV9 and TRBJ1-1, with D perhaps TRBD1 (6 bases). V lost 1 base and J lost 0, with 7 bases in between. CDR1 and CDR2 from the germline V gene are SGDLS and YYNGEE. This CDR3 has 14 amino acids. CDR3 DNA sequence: TGTGCCAGCAGCGTATCAGGGGTGAACACTGAAGCTTTCTTT. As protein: CASSVSGVNTEAFF.

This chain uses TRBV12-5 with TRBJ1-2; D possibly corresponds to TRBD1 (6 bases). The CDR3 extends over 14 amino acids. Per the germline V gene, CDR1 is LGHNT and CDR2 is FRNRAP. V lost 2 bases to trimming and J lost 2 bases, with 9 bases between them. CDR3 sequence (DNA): TGTGCTAGTGGTTTGTATACAGGGAACTATGGCTACACCTTC. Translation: CASGLYTGNYGYTF.